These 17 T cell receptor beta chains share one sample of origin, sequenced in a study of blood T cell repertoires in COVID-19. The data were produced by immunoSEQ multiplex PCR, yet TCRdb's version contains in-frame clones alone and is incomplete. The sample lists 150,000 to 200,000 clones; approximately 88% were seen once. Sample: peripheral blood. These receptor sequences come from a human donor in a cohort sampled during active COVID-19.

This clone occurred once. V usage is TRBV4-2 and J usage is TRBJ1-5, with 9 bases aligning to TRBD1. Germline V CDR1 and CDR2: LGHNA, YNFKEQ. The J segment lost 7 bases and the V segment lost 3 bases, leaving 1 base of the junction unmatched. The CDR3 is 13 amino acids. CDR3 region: CASSQGQGQPQHF. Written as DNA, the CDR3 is TGTGCCAGCAGCCAGGGACAGGGACAGCCCCAGCATTTT.

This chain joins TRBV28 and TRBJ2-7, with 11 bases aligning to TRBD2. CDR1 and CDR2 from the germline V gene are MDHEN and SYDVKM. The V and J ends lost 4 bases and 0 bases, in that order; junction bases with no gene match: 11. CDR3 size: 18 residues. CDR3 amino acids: CASSYFWAGTSGSYEQYF. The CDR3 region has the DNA TGTGCCAGCAGTTATTTCTGGGCCGGGACTAGCGGCTCCTACGAGCAGTACTTC.

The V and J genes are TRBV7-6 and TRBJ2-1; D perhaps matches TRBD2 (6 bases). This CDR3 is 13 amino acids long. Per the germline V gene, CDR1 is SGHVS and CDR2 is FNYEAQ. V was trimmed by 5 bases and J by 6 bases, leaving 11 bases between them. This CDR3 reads CASSNSGGNEQFF. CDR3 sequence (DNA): TGTGCCAGCAGCAATTCCGGGGGCAATGAGCAGTTCTTC.

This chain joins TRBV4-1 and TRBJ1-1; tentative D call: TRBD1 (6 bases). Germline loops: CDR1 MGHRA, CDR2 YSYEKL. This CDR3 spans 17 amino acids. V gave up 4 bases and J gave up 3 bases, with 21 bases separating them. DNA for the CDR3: TGCGCCAGCAGCCCTGGGTTGAGGGGGTTTTCGGACACTGAAGCTTTCTTT. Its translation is CASSPGLRGFSDTEAFF.

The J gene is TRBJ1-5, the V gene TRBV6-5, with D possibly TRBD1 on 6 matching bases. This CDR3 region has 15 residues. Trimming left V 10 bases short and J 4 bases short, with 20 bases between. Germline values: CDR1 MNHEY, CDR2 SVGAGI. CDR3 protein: CATTDSGLWNQPQHF. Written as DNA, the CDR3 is TGTGCCACCACGGACAGTGGATTGTGGAATCAGCCCCAGCATTTT.

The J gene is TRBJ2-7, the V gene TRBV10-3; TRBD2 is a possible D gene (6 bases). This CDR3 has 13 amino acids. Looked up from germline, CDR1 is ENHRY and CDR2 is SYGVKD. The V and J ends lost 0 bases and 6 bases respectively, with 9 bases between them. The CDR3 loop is CAISESREFEQYF. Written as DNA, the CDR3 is TGTGCCATCAGTGAGTCCCGGGAGTTCGAGCAGTACTTC.

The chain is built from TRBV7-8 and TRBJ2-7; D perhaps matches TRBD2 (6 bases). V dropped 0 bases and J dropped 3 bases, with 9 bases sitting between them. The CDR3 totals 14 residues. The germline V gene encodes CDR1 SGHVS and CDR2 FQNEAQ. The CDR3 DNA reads TGTGCCAGCAGCTTAGCCGGGGGATACTACGAGCAGTACTTC. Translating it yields CASSLAGGYYEQYF.

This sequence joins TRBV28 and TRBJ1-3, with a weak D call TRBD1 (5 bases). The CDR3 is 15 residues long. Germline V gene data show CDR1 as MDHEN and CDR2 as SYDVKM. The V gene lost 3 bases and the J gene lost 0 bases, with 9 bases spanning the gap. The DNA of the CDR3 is TGTGCCAGCAGTTTTCGGGGGACCTCTGGAAACACCATATATTTT. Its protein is CASSFRGTSGNTIYF.

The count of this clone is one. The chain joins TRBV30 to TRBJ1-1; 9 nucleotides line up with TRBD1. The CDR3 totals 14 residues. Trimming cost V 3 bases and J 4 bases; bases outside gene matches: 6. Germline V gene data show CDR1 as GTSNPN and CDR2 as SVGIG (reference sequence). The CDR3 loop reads CAWSYRQGVTEAFF. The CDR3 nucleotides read TGTGCCTGGAGCTACCGACAGGGGGTCACTGAAGCTTTCTTT.

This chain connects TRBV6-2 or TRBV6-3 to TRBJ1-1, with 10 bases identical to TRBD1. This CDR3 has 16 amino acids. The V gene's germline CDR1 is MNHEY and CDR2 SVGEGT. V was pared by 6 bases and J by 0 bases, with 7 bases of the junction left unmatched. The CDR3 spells CASSDRGQTVNTEAFF. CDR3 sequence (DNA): TGTGCCAGCAGCGACAGGGGGCAAACGGTGAACACTGAAGCTTTCTTT.

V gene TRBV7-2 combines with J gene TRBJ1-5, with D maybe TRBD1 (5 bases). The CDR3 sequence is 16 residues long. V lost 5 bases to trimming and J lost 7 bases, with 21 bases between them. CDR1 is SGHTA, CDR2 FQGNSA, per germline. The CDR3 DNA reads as TGTGCCAGCAGCCTCGGGACCCCCCGGGGGGGGCAGCCCCAGCATTTT. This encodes CASSLGTPRGGQPQHF.

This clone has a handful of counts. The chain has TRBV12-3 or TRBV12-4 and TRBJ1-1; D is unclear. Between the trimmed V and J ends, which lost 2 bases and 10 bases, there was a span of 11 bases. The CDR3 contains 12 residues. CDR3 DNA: TGTGCCAGCAGTTTATCCTCACGGGGAGCTTTCTTT. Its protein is CASSLSSRGAFF.

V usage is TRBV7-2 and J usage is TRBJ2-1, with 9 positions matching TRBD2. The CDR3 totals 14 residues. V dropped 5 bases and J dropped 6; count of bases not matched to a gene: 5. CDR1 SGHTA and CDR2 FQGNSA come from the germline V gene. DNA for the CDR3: TGTGCCAGCAGCCCCGAGCGGGGGGTCAATGAGCAGTTCTTC. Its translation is CASSPERGVNEQFF.

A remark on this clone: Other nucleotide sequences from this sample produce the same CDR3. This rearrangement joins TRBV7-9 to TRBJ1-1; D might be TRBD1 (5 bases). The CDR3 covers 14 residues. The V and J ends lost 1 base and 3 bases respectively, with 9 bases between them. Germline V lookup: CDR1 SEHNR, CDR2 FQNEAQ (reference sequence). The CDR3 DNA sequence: TGTGCCAGCAGCTTAGGTGGAGGGGACACTGAAGCTTTCTTT. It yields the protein CASSLGGGDTEAFF.

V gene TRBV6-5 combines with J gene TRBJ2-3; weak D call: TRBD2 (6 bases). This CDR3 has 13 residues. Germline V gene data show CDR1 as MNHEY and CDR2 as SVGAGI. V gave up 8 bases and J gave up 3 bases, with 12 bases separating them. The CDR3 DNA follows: TGTGCCAGCCGCTCGAGCGGGACAGATACGCAGTATTTT. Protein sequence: CASRSSGTDTQYF.

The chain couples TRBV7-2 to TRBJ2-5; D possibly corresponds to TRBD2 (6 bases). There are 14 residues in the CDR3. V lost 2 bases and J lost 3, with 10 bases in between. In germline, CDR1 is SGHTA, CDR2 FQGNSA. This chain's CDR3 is CASSLHGGEETQYF. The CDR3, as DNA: TGTGCCAGCAGCTTACATGGAGGGGAAGAGACCCAGTACTTC.

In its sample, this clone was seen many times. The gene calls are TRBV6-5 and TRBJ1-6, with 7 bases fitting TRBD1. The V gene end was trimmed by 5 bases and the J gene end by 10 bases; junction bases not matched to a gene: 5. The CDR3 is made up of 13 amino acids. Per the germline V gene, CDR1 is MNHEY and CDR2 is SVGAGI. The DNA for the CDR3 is TGTGCCAGCAGTCTTCGACAGGGCTCACCCCTCCACTTT. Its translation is CASSLRQGSPLHF.